The entry below describes one T cell receptor (beta chain). Original analysis: Reference gene primer amplification gave estimated nucleated cell counts. The table came from immunoSEQ multiplex PCR; TCRdb's copy has only in-frame clones and leaves some out. V, J and clone size derive from that table, while D and trimming were established from the DNA sequence. The sample lists about 76,000 clones; 70% to 90% were seen once. This sample is part of a study of blood T cell repertoires in COVID-19. In the study overall: COVID-19 samples from acute and convalescent phases originated in the United States, Italy and Spain.

Germline CDR1 is MNHEY and CDR2 is SMNVEV (reference sequence). The length of the CDR3 is 14 residues. J gave up 12 bases and V 5 bases, and 12 bases lay outside the gene matches. Sequencing input: peripheral blood. The chain links TRBV27 to TRBJ2-1; 8 nucleotides agree with TRBD2. The sequence came from a human donor in a cohort sampled during active COVID-19. The CDR3 DNA is TGTGCCAGCAGTGCGGCGGGGGGCTACAAGGGGCAGTTCTTC. Protein product: CASSAAGGYKGQFF.